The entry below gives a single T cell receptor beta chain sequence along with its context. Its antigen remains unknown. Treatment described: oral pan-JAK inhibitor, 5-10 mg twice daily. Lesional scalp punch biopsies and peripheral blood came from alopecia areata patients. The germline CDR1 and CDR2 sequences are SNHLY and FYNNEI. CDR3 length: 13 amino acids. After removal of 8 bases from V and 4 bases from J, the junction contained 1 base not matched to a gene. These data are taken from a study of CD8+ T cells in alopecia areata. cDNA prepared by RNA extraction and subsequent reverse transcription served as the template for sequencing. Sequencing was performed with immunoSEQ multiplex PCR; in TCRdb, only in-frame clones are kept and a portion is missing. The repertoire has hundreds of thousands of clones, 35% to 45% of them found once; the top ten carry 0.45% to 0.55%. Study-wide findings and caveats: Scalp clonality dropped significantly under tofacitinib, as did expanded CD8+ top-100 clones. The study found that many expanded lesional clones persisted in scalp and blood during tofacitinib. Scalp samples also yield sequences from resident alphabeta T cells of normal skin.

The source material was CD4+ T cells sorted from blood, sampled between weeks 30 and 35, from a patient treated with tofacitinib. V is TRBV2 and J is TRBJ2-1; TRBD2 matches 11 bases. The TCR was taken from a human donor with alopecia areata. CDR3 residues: CASGTSGYNEQFF. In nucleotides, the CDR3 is TGTGCCAGCGGGACTAGCGGATACAATGAGCAGTTCTTC.